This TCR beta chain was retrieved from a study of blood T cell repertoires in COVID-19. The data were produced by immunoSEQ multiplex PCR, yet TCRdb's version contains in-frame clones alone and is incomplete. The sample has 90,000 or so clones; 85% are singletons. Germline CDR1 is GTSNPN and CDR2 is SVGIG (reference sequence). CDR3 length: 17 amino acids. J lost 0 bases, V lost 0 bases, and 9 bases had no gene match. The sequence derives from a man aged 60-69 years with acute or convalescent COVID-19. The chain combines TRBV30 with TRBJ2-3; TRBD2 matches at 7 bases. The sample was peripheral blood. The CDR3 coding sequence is TGTGCCTGGAGTGTAAAGAGGGGCGGGAGCAGCACAGATACGCAGTATTTT. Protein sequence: CAWSVKRGGSSTDTQYF.